This T cell receptor (beta chain) was obtained from a study of T cell repertoires in cytomegalovirus infection. Study information: CMV infection plus the matching HLA type was flagged by public TCR beta signatures. Study observations and caveats: The study identified carriers of CMV plus the relevant HLA from cumulative public TCR beta family frequency.

This clonotype was detected a few times. Its antigen is not known. This CDR3 is 16 amino acids long. With 5 bases removed from V and 8 bases from J, the gap between germline ends came to 22 bases. One entry per CDR3 protein results from TCRdb running MiXCR on the reads. The table records some 200,000 distinct CDR3 sequences, around 40% of them present only once. The sample in question was CD8+ T cells from cultured PBMCs, obtained from culture after CMV antigen stimulation. The source of this sequence is a human donor in good health (CMV status not recorded). Some clones in this sample may be carry-over from other donors' samples. The chain combines TRBV12-3 or TRBV12-4 with TRBJ2-1; weak D call: TRBD2 (7 bases). The DNA of the CDR3 is TGTGCCAGCAGTCGCGCTCTCCCGGGGGGCCTAGATGAGCAGTTCTTC. It codes for CASSRALPGGLDEQFF.